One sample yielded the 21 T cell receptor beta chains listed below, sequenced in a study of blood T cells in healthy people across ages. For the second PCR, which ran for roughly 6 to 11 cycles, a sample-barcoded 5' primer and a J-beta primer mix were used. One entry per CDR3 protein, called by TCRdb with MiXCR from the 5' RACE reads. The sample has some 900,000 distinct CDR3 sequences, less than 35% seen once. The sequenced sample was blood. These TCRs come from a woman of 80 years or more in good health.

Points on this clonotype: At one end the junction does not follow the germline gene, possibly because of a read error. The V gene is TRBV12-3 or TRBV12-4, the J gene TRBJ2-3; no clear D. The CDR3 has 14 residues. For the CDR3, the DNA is TGTGCCAGCAGTTACAGTGTGGGCCCAGATGCGCAGTATTTT. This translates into CASSYSVGPDAQYF.

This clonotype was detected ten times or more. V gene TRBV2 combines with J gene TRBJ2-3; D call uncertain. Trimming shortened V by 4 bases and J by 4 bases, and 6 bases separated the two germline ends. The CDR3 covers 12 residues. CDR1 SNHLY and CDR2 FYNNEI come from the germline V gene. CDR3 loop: CASSGPADTQYF. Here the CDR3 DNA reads TGTGCCAGCAGTGGTCCCGCAGATACGCAGTATTTT.

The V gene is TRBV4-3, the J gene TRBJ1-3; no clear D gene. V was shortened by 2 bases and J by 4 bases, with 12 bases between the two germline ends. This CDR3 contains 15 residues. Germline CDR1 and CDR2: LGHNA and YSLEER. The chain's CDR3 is CASSQMWTKGNTIYF. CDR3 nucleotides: TGCGCCAGCAGCCAAATGTGGACCAAGGGAAACACCATATATTTT.

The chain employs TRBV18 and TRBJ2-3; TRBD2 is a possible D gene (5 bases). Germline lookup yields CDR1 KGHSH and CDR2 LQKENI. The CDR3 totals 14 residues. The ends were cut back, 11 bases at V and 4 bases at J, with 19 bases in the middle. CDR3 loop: CAARTAGGSDTQYF. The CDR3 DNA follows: TGTGCCGCCAGAACGGCGGGCGGGTCAGATACGCAGTATTTT.

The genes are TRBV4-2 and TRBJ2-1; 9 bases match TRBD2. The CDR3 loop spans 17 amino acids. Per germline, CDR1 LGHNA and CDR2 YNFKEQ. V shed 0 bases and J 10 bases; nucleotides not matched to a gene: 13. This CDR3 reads CASSQDTAGGPSQEQFF. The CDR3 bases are TGTGCCAGCAGCCAAGATACGGCGGGAGGGCCCTCGCAAGAGCAGTTCTTC.

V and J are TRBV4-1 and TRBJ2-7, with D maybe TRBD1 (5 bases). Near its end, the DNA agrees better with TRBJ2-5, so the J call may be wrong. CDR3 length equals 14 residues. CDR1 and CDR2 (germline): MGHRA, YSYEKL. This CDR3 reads CASSPPTARETQYF. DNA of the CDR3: TGCGCCAGCAGCCCACCGACAGCCCGGGAGACCCAGTACTTC.

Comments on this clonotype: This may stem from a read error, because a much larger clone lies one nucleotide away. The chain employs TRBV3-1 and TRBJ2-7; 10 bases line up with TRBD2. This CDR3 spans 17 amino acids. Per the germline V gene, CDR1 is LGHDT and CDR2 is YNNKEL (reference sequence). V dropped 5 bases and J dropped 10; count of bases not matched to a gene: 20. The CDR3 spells CASSYGGSSGGQEAQYF. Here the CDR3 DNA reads TGTGCCAGCAGCTACGGAGGGAGTAGCGGGGGGCAAGAGGCCCAGTACTTC.

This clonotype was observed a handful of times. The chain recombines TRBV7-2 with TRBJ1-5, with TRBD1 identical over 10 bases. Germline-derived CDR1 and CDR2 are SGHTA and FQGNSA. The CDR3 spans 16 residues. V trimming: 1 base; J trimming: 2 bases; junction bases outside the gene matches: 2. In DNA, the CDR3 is TGTGCCAGCAGCTTAGAGGGGACAGGGGGCAATCAGCCCCAGCATTTT. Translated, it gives CASSLEGTGGNQPQHF.

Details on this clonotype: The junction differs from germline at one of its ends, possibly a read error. In DNA, the CDR3 is TGCAGTGCTAGAGATCGAAGCAGGGCTGGGACCAACGTCCGGACTTTC. It specifies CSARDRSRAGTNVRTF. This sequence joins TRBV20-1 and TRBJ2-6, with D perhaps assigned TRBD1 or TRBD2 (5 bases each). Germline values: CDR1 DFQATT, CDR2 SNEGSKA (reference sequence). The CDR3 runs 16 residues.

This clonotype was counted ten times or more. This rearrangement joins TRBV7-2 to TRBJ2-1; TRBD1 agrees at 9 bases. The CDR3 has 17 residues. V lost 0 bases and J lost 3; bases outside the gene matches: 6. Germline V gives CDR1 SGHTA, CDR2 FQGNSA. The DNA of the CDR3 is TGTGCCAGCAGCTTAGCCCCGGGACAGGGAAACTACAATGAGCAGTTCTTC. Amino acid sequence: CASSLAPGQGNYNEQFF.

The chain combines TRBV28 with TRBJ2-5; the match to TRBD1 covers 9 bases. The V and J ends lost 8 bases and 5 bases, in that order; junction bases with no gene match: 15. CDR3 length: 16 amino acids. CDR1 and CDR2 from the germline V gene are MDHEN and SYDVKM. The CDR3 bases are TGTGCCAGCGGGACCACAGGGGGCGCGGGGAGGGAGACCCAGTACTTC. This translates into CASGTTGGAGRETQYF. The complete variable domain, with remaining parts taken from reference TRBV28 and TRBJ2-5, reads DVKVTQSSRYLVKRTGEKVFLECVQDMDHENMFWYRQDPGLGLRLIYFSYDVKMKEKGDIPEGYSVSREKKERFSLILESASTNQTSMYLCASGTTGGAGRETQYFGPGTRLLVL.

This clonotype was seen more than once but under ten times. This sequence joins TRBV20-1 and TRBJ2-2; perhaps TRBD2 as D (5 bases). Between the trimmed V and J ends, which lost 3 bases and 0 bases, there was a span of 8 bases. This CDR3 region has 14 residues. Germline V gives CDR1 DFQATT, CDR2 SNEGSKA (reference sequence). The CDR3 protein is CSASRTSNTGELFF. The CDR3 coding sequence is TGCAGTGCTAGTCGGACTTCGAACACCGGGGAGCTGTTTTTT.

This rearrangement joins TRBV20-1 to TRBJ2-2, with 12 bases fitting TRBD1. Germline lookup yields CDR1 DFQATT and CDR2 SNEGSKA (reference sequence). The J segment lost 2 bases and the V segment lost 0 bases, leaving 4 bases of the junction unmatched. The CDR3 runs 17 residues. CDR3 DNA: TGCAGTGCTAGAGATGCCGGGACAGGGGGCAACACCGGGGAGCTGTTTTTT. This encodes CSARDAGTGGNTGELFF.

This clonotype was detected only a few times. The DNA for the CDR3 is TGTGCCAGCAGCCAAGTCAACCGTCCTGATACGCAGTATTTT. It is translated as CASSQVNRPDTQYF. The V and J genes are TRBV3-1 and TRBJ2-3; D not certain. The V and J ends lost 1 base and 6 bases respectively, with 11 bases between them. The CDR3 consists of 14 residues. CDR1 is LGHDT, CDR2 YNNKEL, per germline (reference sequence).

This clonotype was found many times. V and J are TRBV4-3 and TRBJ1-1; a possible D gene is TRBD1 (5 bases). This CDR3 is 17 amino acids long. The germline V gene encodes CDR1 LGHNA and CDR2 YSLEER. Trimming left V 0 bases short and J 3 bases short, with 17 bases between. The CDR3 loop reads CASSQEATGWGYTEAFF. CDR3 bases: TGCGCCAGCAGCCAAGAAGCAACTGGGTGGGGGTACACTGAAGCTTTCTTT.

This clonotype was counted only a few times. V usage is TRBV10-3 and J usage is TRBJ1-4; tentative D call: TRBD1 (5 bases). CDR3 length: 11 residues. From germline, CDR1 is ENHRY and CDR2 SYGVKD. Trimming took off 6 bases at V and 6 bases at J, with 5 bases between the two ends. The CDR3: CAIRGDEKLFF. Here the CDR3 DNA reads TGTGCCATCAGGGGGGATGAAAAACTGTTTTTT.

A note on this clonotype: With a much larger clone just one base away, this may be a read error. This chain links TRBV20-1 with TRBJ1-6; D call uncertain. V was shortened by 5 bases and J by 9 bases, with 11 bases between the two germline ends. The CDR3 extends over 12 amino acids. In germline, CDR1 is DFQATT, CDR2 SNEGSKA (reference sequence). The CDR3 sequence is CSAGYNGSPLHF. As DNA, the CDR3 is TGCAGTGCTGGATATAATGGTTCACCCCTCCACTTT.

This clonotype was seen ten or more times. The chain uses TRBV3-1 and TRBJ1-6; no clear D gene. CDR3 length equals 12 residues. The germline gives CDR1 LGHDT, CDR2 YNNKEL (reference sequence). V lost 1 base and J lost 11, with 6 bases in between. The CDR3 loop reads CASSQGLPPLHF. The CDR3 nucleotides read TGTGCCAGCAGCCAAGGACTCCCACCCCTCCACTTT.

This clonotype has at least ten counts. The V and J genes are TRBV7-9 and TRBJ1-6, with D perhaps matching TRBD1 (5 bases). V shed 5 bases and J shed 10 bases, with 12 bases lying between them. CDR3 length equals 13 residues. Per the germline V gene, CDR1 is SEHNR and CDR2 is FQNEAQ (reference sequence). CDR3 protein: CASSEGLRSPLHF. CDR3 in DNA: TGTGCCAGCAGCGAGGGACTTCGCTCACCCCTCCACTTT.

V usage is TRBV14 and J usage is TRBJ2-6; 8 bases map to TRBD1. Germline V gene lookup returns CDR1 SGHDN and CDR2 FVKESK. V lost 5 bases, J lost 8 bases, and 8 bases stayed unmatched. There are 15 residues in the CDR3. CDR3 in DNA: TGTGCCAGCAGCACCCGACAGGGGAGGACCAACGTCCTGACTTTC. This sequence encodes CASSTRQGRTNVLTF. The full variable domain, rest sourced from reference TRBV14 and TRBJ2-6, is EAGVTQFPSHSVIEKGQTVTLRCDPISGHDNLYWYRRVMGKEIKFLLHFVKESKQDESGMPNNRFLAERTGGTYSTLKVQPAELEDSGVYFCASSTRQGRTNVLTFGAGSRLTVL.

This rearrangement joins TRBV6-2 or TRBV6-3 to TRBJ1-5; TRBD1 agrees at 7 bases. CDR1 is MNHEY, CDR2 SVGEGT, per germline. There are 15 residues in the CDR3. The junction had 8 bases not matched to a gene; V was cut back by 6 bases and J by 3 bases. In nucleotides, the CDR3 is TGTGCCAGCAGCCCAGGGACAGTCCCCAATCAGCCCCAGCATTTT. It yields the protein CASSPGTVPNQPQHF.